Reported below is one T cell receptor beta chain. This receptor's antigen is unknown. Base-call qualities are not available, and no considerably larger clone is one nucleotide away. From the cysteine up to the phenylalanine, the CDR3 has a length of 15 residues. Here the CDR3 DNA is all that survives: 45 bases in frame from base 1. The germline V gene gives CDR1 as SGHRS and CDR2 as YFSETQ. A distance of 7 bases separates the germline ends of V and J, which lose 0 bases and 1 base respectively. The sample's time point, from its label and the paper: sample from a COVID-19-recovered individual after infection. Patients who had recovered from mild-to-severe COVID-19 served as donors. Uncultured memory T cell samples were sequenced directly after ex vivo isolation. From peripheral blood mononuclear cells, the researchers isolated CD4+ total memory, central memory, effector memory and circulating T follicular helper cells.

This entry belongs to a study of CD4 T cell repertoires in COVID-19 (dated by TCRdb to the early 2020s). Some background on the complete study: To analyze cross-reactivity, the CFSE-low cells were expanded with IL-2 for under eleven days and then labeled again and restimulated with spike proteins from other coronaviruses. The study characterized naturally processed CD4+ T cell responses to SARS-CoV-2 spike and nucleoprotein in COVID-19-recovered individuals, using TCR Vbeta sequencing to assess clonal composition. In a few recovered individuals, the TCR Vbeta repertoire of SARS-CoV-2-reactive T cells was analyzed at the subset level. The investigation overall reported the following: Between 7 and 25% of SARS-CoV-2 clonotypes were also found in SARS-CoV and/or HKU1 spike-stimulated secondary cultures, consistent with cross-reactivity. Several of the most expanded SARS-CoV-2-reactive clonotypes were present in two or all three memory subsets, which suggests intraclonal diversification.

The library was made by the immunoSEQ multiplex PCR assay. The published analysis was carried out like this. To quantify how much the repertoires of different subsets overlapped, the Chao-Jaccard similarity index was used along with counts of shared clonotypes. In TCRdb, the immuneACCESS table is reduced to in-frame sequences with V and J assigned. These tables do not hold every clone; where another copy was compared, an unresolved V gene accounts for under half, and the others remain unexplained. V, J and clone size reflect that table, while D and trimming were determined from the DNA. This sample holds about 75,000 clones; 83% were observed only once. Around 0.6% of the sample goes to the ten largest clones.

In this chain, TRBV5-1 is recombined with TRBJ2-2; no D segment can be confidently identified. This material consisted of CD4+ T cells from peripheral blood, taken after recovery from COVID-19. The TCR sequence derives from a human donor who had COVID-19. The CDR3 reads CASSLDGRNTGELFF. The bases are TGCGCCAGCAGCTTGGATGGCCGGAACACCGGGGAGCTGTTTTTT.